Shown below are 23 T cell receptor beta chains from a single sample sequenced in a study of blood T cell repertoires in COVID-19. The data were produced by immunoSEQ multiplex PCR, yet TCRdb's version contains in-frame clones alone and is incomplete. The sample yields under 300,000 clones, approximately 84% seen once. Sequencing was carried out using PBMCs or T cells enriched from blood (not recorded which). These receptors were collected from a middle-aged man who had recovered from COVID-19.

The genes are TRBV5-6 and TRBJ1-1; no clear D. Germline values: CDR1 SGHDT, CDR2 YYEEEE. The V gene lost 0 bases and the J gene lost 3 bases, with 9 bases spanning the gap. The CDR3 has 14 amino acids. CDR3 in amino acids: CASSLAYRYTEAFF. As DNA, the CDR3 is TGTGCCAGCAGCTTGGCCTACAGATACACTGAAGCTTTCTTT.

The V call is TRBV5-4, the J call TRBJ2-7; TRBD2 is a possible D gene (5 bases). The V gene's germline CDR1 is SGHNT and CDR2 YYREEE (reference sequence). V gave up 1 base and J gave up 0 bases, with 11 bases separating them. CDR3 length: 15 amino acids. The CDR3 protein is CASSLNQRNSYEQYF. DNA of the CDR3: TGTGCCAGCAGCTTGAATCAGCGGAACTCCTACGAGCAGTACTTC.

The chain recombines TRBV3-1 (or the pseudogene TRBV3-2) with TRBJ2-5; D might be TRBD2 (6 bases). CDR3 size: 12 residues. V was trimmed by 10 bases and J by 5 bases, leaving 14 bases between them. The germline gives CDR1 LGHDT, CDR2 YNNKEL (reference sequence). CDR3 amino acids: CATRRGKETQYF. The CDR3, as DNA: TGTGCCACACGCCGGGGGAAGGAGACCCAGTACTTC.

This clone was observed once. The V and J genes are TRBV19 and TRBJ1-1; a weak D match, TRBD1 (6 bases). This CDR3 is built from 14 residues. Germline V CDR1 and CDR2: LNHDA, SQIVND (reference sequence). Trimming left V 7 bases short and J 0 bases short, with 12 bases between. In nucleotides, the CDR3 is TGTGCCAGTAAAACCGGGACACTGAACACTGAAGCTTTCTTT. It yields the protein CASKTGTLNTEAFF.

The gene calls are TRBV9 and TRBJ2-7, with TRBD1 as a possible D gene (6 bases). Trimming removed 1 base at V and 7 bases at J, with 15 bases between. The CDR3 loop spans 14 amino acids. The germline V gene has CDR1 SGDLS and CDR2 YYNGEE. CDR3 in DNA: TGTGCCAGCAGCGTAAGTCTGGGGGCGCGGGAGCAGTACTTC. It is translated as CASSVSLGAREQYF.

This chain connects TRBV11-3 to TRBJ2-2; TRBD2 matches at 9 bases. The CDR3 sequence is 15 residues long. J gave up 4 bases and V 1 base, and 1 base lay outside the gene matches. Germline V gene data show CDR1 as SGHNT and CDR2 as YENEEA. DNA of the CDR3: TGTGCCAGCAGCTTAGGAGCGGGAGGCACCGGGGAGCTGTTTTTT. Translating it yields CASSLGAGGTGELFF. The full variable domain, with the rest looked up from reference TRBV11-3 and TRBJ2-2, is EAGVVQSPRYKIIEKKQPVAFWCNPISGHNTLYWYLQNLGQGPELLIRYENEEAVDDSQLPKDRFSAERLKGVDSTLKIQPAELGDSAVYLCASSLGAGGTGELFFGEGSRLTVL.

This clone showed up many times. DNA for the CDR3: TGTGCCAGCAGCGTATTTGCGCGTTCACCCCTCCACTTT. Its translation: CASSVFARSPLHF. This chain joins TRBV9 and TRBJ1-6; D uncertain. V was clipped by 1 base and J by 9 bases, with 8 bases between them. Germline values: CDR1 SGDLS, CDR2 YYNGEE. The CDR3 sequence is 13 residues long. The full variable domain, with the rest looked up from reference TRBV9 and TRBJ1-6, is DSGVTQTPKHLITATGQRVTLRCSPRSGDLSVYWYQQSLDQGLQFLIQYYNGEERAKGNILERFSAQQFPDLHSELNLSSLELGDSALYFCASSVFARSPLHFGNGTRLTVT.

The chain recombines TRBV5-4 with TRBJ2-1; the match to TRBD2 covers 10 bases. The trim removed 0 bases at V and 5 bases at J, leaving 5 bases unmatched. This CDR3 contains 16 residues. Germline V gives CDR1 SGHNT, CDR2 YYREEE (reference sequence). This CDR3 is CASSLVRLAGNNEQFF. The CDR3 DNA sequence: TGTGCCAGCAGCTTGGTCAGACTAGCGGGCAACAATGAGCAGTTCTTC. Looking up the rest from reference TRBV5-4 and TRBJ2-1 gives the full variable domain: ETGVTQSPTHLIKTRGQQVTLRCSSQSGHNTVSWYQQALGQGPQFIFQYYREEENGRGNFPPRFSGLQFPNYSSELNVNALELDDSALYLCASSLVRLAGNNEQFFGPGTRLTVL.

CDR3 nucleotide sequence: TGTGCCAGCATGCGGGGGGAAAACACCGGGGAGCTGTTTTTT. It specifies CASMRGENTGELFF. The chain links TRBV9 to TRBJ2-2; 8 bases are shared with TRBD2. The CDR3 extends over 14 amino acids. V gave up 6 bases and J gave up 2 bases; unmatched junction bases: 3. CDR1 SGDLS and CDR2 YYNGEE come from the germline V gene.

V usage is TRBV11-2 and J usage is TRBJ2-1; possible D gene TRBD2, 6 bases. The V end lost 5 bases, the J end lost 0 bases, and 17 bases lay between the germline ends. Per germline, CDR1 SGHAT and CDR2 FQNNGV. The CDR3 length is 17 residues. The CDR3 coding sequence is TGTGCCAGCAGCGCGGGACCAACCAGGAGCTCCTACAATGAGCAGTTCTTC. Protein: CASSAGPTRSSYNEQFF.

This clone was counted once. The rearrangement links TRBV18 to TRBJ2-7; 7 positions match TRBD1. V shed 4 bases and J 0 bases; nucleotides not matched to a gene: 6. The CDR3 is made up of 15 amino acids. Per germline, CDR1 KGHSH and CDR2 LQKENI. The CDR3 loop reads CASSRAGTDSYEQYF. The CDR3 DNA reads TGTGCCAGCTCACGAGCCGGGACAGACTCCTACGAGCAGTACTTC.

The chain has TRBV9 and TRBJ2-7; 10 bases line up with TRBD2. The CDR3 spans 15 residues. Germline values: CDR1 SGDLS, CDR2 YYNGEE. V gave up 4 bases and J gave up 0 bases; unmatched junction bases: 4. The CDR3 DNA follows: TGTGCCAGCAGCCCCACTAGCGGGACCTCCTACGAGCAGTACTTC. Protein product: CASSPTSGTSYEQYF.

This clone was counted once. The J gene is TRBJ1-6, the V gene TRBV7-2; possible D gene TRBD1, 6 bases. With 5 bases removed from V and 9 bases from J, the gap between germline ends came to 23 bases. The CDR3 contains 17 residues. The germline CDR1 and CDR2 sequences are SGHTA and FQGNSA. CDR3 protein: CASSSRGGTGIGSPLHF. CDR3 coding DNA: TGTGCCAGCAGCAGTAGGGGGGGGACCGGGATAGGTTCACCCCTCCACTTT.

The rearrangement uses TRBV11-3 and TRBJ1-5; D is possibly TRBD1 (5 bases). V was shortened by 1 base and J by 0 bases, with 7 bases between the two germline ends. Germline V CDR1 and CDR2: SGHNT, YENEEA. This CDR3 spans 15 amino acids. The CDR3 sequence is CASSLGTGSNQPQHF. The CDR3 nucleotides are TGTGCCAGCAGCTTAGGCACAGGTAGCAATCAGCCCCAGCATTTT.

The chain employs TRBV21-1 and TRBJ2-3; whether TRBD2, the table's D call, matches the DNA was not checked. TRBV21-1 is tagged as a pseudogene. The CDR3 contains 18 residues. CDR3 DNA: TGTGCCAGCAGCGGACTAGCGGGAGGACGGAACAGGACAGATACGCAGTATTTT. Translated, it gives CASSGLAGGRNRTDTQYF.

The chain has TRBV6-5 and TRBJ1-1; maybe TRBD1 (6 bases). V was pared by 5 bases and J by 0 bases, with 13 bases between. Germline CDR1 and CDR2: MNHEY and SVGAGI. The CDR3 is 15 amino acids. CDR3 region: CASSPSQGLNTEAFF. As DNA, the CDR3 is TGTGCCAGCAGTCCTTCACAGGGCTTGAACACTGAAGCTTTCTTT.

The V and J genes are TRBV23-1 and TRBJ1-5; no definite D call. TRBV23-1 is marked as an open reading frame, function uncertain. Trimming pared 9 bases from V and 5 bases from J, leaving 14 bases between. This CDR3 contains 13 residues. CDR3 sequence (DNA): TGCGCCAGGGGTTTGGCGGCCCATCAGCCCCAGCATTTT. Amino acids: CARGLAAHQPQHF.

The chain links TRBV6-4 to TRBJ2-3, with TRBD1 identical over 7 bases. The length of the CDR3 is 14 residues. Germline V lookup: CDR1 MRHNA, CDR2 SNTAGT. Trimming took 6 bases from V and 7 from J; bases not matched to a gene: 10. The chain's CDR3 is CASRQGPFTNTQYF. Written as DNA, the CDR3 is TGTGCCAGCAGACAGGGGCCGTTCACTAATACGCAGTATTTT.

DNA for the CDR3: TGTGCCAGCAAACGGACCGGGGAGCTGTTTTTT. Its translation is CASKRTGELFF. The chain is built from TRBV3-1 (or the pseudogene TRBV3-2) and TRBJ2-2; D remains ambiguous. The V gene lost 7 bases and the J gene lost 5 bases, with 5 bases spanning the gap. The CDR3 runs 11 residues. Germline CDR1 and CDR2: LGHDT and YNNKEL (reference sequence).

This clone was seen once. The chain combines TRBV5-5 with TRBJ2-2, with a weak D call TRBD1 (5 bases). The ends were cut back, 0 bases at V and 2 bases at J, with 20 bases in the middle. The V gene's germline CDR1 is SGHKS and CDR2 YYEKEE (reference sequence). The CDR3 extends over 19 amino acids. CDR3 region: CASSLAYRWTRVNTGELFF. For the CDR3, the DNA is TGTGCCAGCAGCTTGGCCTATCGCTGGACAAGGGTAAACACCGGGGAGCTGTTTTTT.

The CDR3 is CASSLGRLNTEAFF. The CDR3 DNA sequence: TGTGCCAGCAGCTTAGGCAGGCTGAACACTGAAGCTTTCTTT. The rearrangement uses TRBV11-2 and TRBJ1-1, with no clear D. The germline V gene has CDR1 SGHAT and CDR2 FQNNGV. The CDR3 runs 14 residues. With 1 base removed from V and 0 bases from J, the gap between germline ends came to 6 bases.

This chain joins TRBV5-5 and TRBJ2-5, with unresolved D. Deletions cut 2 bases from V and 3 bases from J, with 5 bases between. Germline V gene lookup returns CDR1 SGHKS and CDR2 YYEKEE (reference sequence). The CDR3 sequence is 12 residues long. In nucleotides, the CDR3 is TGTGCCAGCAGCTTCCTAAAAGAGACCCAGTACTTC. This sequence encodes CASSFLKETQYF.

This clone was picked up one time. The chain has TRBV11-2 and TRBJ1-5; D is unclear. CDR3 length equals 13 residues. The V gene lost 2 bases and the J gene lost 7 bases, with 9 bases spanning the gap. CDR1 SGHAT and CDR2 FQNNGV come from the germline V gene. CDR3 protein: CASSLTRGQPQHF. CDR3 coding DNA: TGTGCCAGCAGCTTAACACGGGGACAGCCCCAGCATTTT.